These 30 T cell receptor beta chains share one sample of origin, sequenced in a study of shared clonotypes between healthy human individuals. Profiled with immunoSEQ multiplex PCR; TCRdb holds only in-frame clones, not every one. Of 850,000 to 1,200,000 clones listed, around four fifths were seen once; the top ten hold approximately 1.5%. Sample: memory CD4+ T cells sorted from blood. Documented subset: CD45RA-negative fraction. The receptors were gathered from a man between 18 and 29 years old in good health.

The V gene is TRBV7-2, the J gene TRBJ2-3, with 7 positions matching TRBD2. The CDR3 contains 14 residues. After removal of 5 bases from V and 3 bases from J, the junction contained 5 bases not matched to a gene. CDR1 SGHTA and CDR2 FQGNSA come from the germline V gene. CDR3 nucleotide sequence: TGTGCCAGCAGCAGAGGGGAGGGAACAGATACGCAGTATTTT. This encodes CASSRGEGTDTQYF.

The gene calls are TRBV18 and TRBJ1-3; D perhaps matches TRBD1 (5 bases). Trimming removed 3 bases at V and 4 bases at J, with 13 bases between. Germline loops: CDR1 KGHSH, CDR2 LQKENI. The CDR3 contains 15 residues. The CDR3 region is CASSPNRGGGNTIYF. The CDR3 DNA follows: TGTGCCAGCTCACCCAACCGGGGCGGCGGAAACACCATATATTTT. The variable domain in full, with the rest retrieved from reference TRBV18 and TRBJ1-3, is NAGVMQNPRHLVRRRGQEARLRCSPMKGHSHVYWYRQLPEEGLKFMVYLQKENIIDESGMPKERFSAEFPKEGPSILRIQQVVRGDSAAYFCASSPNRGGGNTIYFGEGSWLTVV.

The chain combines TRBV15 with TRBJ1-1; TRBD1 matches at 7 bases. With V trimmed by 9 bases and J by 7 bases, 17 bases remained unmatched. From germline, CDR1 is LNHNV and CDR2 YYDKDF (reference sequence). The CDR3 has 15 amino acids. The CDR3 region has the DNA TGTGCCACTGCGGCCGAGGGGGCCATTAGGAATGAAGCTTTCTTT. Amino acids: CATAAEGAIRNEAFF. The entire variable domain, with the rest obtained from reference TRBV15 and TRBJ1-1, is as follows: DAMVIQNPRYQVTQFGKPVTLSCSQTLNHNVMYWYQQKSSQAPKLLFHYYDKDFNNEADTPDNFQSRRPNTSFCFLDIRSPGLGDTAMYLCATAAEGAIRNEAFFGQGTRLTVV.

This chain uses TRBV6-1 with TRBJ1-5, with D possibly being TRBD1 (5 bases). Looked up from germline, CDR1 is MNHNS and CDR2 is SASEGT. Trimming pared 8 bases from V and 4 bases from J, leaving 12 bases between. This CDR3 contains 13 residues. CDR3 DNA: TGTGCCAGCTCAGGGTCCGGAAATCAGCCCCAGCATTTT. Amino acid sequence: CASSGSGNQPQHF.

J is TRBJ2-5 and V is TRBV27; TRBD2 might be the D (5 bases). The length of the CDR3 is 14 residues. With 0 bases removed from V and 5 bases from J, the gap between germline ends came to 10 bases. Germline V gene lookup returns CDR1 MNHEY and CDR2 SMNVEV (reference sequence). The DNA of the CDR3 is TGTGCCAGCAGTTTATCGAGGGCCGGGGAGACCCAGTACTTC. It specifies CASSLSRAGETQYF.

This clone was recorded only once. CDR3 bases: TGCGCCAGCAGCTTGACCGGGACTAGCGGGACTTTGAACTACGAGCAGTACTTC. Its translation: CASSLTGTSGTLNYEQYF. The rearrangement joins TRBV5-1 to TRBJ2-7; the match to TRBD2 covers 13 bases. V trimming: 1 base; J trimming: 3 bases; junction bases outside the gene matches: 10. The germline V gene has CDR1 SGHRS and CDR2 YFSETQ. The CDR3 consists of 18 residues.

The chain uses TRBV7-2 and TRBJ2-2; TRBD2 aligns across 8 bases. Germline-derived CDR1 and CDR2 are SGHTA and FQGNSA. The trim removed 5 bases at V and 4 bases at J, leaving 6 bases unmatched. The CDR3 runs 15 residues. CDR3: CASSGQTSVTGELFF. Written as DNA, the CDR3 is TGTGCCAGCAGCGGGCAGACTAGCGTCACCGGGGAGCTGTTTTTT.

The chain links TRBV5-4 to TRBJ2-3; 9 positions agree with TRBD2. J gave up 5 bases and V 0 bases, and 7 bases lay outside the gene matches. The CDR3 spans 16 residues. From germline, CDR1 is SGHNT and CDR2 YYREEE (reference sequence). The CDR3 sequence: CASSLGGRAVGDTQYF. Written as DNA, the CDR3 is TGTGCCAGCAGCTTGGGCGGGAGGGCCGTTGGAGATACGCAGTATTTT.

Only one count was recorded for this clone. J is TRBJ1-3 and V is TRBV18; perhaps TRBD1 as D (5 bases). This CDR3 contains 14 residues. The germline CDR1 and CDR2 sequences are KGHSH and LQKENI. Trimming cost V 4 bases and J 4 bases, with 11 bases left between them. The CDR3 region has the DNA TGTGCCAGCTCACGCGGGCCAGGGGGAAACACCATATATTTT. Amino acid sequence: CASSRGPGGNTIYF.

Details on this clone: One base away lies a much larger clone, so this may be a sequencing read error. The chain uses TRBV5-1 and TRBJ2-2; 9 positions match TRBD1. After removal of 10 bases from V and 6 bases from J, the junction contained 16 bases not matched to a gene. From germline, CDR1 is SGHRS and CDR2 YFSETQ. CDR3 length: 16 amino acids. CDR3 region: CAGANSGTGLAGELFF. CDR3 in DNA: TGCGCCGGCGCCAATTCCGGGACAGGGCTGGCCGGGGAGCTGTTTTTT.

The gene calls are TRBV4-1 and TRBJ2-7; 16 bases line up with TRBD2. The CDR3 extends over 18 amino acids. Per germline, CDR1 MGHRA and CDR2 YSYEKL. Trimming cost V 0 bases and J 3 bases; bases outside gene matches: 5. CDR3 DNA: TGCGCCAGCAGCCAAGATCCGGGACTAGCGGGGGGGCGCTACGAGCAGTACTTC. Translated, it gives CASSQDPGLAGGRYEQYF.

The J gene is TRBJ2-7, the V gene TRBV5-8, with D possibly TRBD1 on 5 matching bases. Germline lookup yields CDR1 SGHTS and CDR2 YDEGEE. Deletions cut 7 bases from V and 0 bases from J, with 14 bases between. The CDR3 loop spans 14 amino acids. The CDR3 DNA reads TGTGCCAGCCAAGGCAGGGCCTCCTCCTACGAGCAGTACTTC. Amino acid sequence: CASQGRASSYEQYF.

The chain employs TRBV6-1 and TRBJ1-6; D is undetermined. The CDR3 sequence is 14 residues long. Germline-derived CDR1 and CDR2 are MNHNS and SASEGT. V was pared by 2 bases and J by 7 bases, with 9 bases between. CDR3 region: CASSEIRENSPLHF. For the CDR3, the DNA is TGTGCCAGCAGTGAAATCCGGGAAAATTCACCCCTCCACTTT.

V usage is TRBV6-1 and J usage is TRBJ1-1; TRBD1 might be the D (6 bases). V lost 4 bases and J 1 base, leaving 22 bases between the germline ends. The CDR3 has 18 residues. Germline V gives CDR1 MNHNS, CDR2 SASEGT. CDR3 DNA sequence: TGTGCCAGCAGTGGACCCCACGGGACAAAACGGGGGAACACTGAAGCTTTCTTT. As protein: CASSGPHGTKRGNTEAFF.

This clone was counted only a few times. The chain joins TRBV30 to TRBJ2-4; TRBD1 matches at 8 bases. This CDR3 has 12 residues. Germline lookup yields CDR1 GTSNPN and CDR2 SVGIG (reference sequence). This CDR3 reads CAGGGQGLFQYF. DNA of the CDR3: TGTGCTGGGGGAGGACAGGGACTTTTTCAGTACTTC.

The V gene is TRBV14, the J gene TRBJ2-3, with D unresolved. There are 14 residues in the CDR3. Trimming stripped 1 base from V and 1 base from J, with 6 bases between. The germline gives CDR1 SGHDN, CDR2 FVKESK. CDR3 sequence (DNA): TGTGCCAGCAGCCAAGCAGGACGCACAGATACGCAGTATTTT. The encoded protein is CASSQAGRTDTQYF. Combining the CDR3 with reference TRBV14 and TRBJ2-3 gives the whole variable domain EAGVTQFPSHSVIEKGQTVTLRCDPISGHDNLYWYRRVMGKEIKFLLHFVKESKQDESGMPNNRFLAERTGGTYSTLKVQPAELEDSGVYFCASSQAGRTDTQYFGPGTRLTVL.

The chain couples TRBV11-3 to TRBJ2-1; a weak D match, TRBD2 (5 bases). Germline V gene lookup returns CDR1 SGHNT and CDR2 YENEEA. The V and J ends lost 1 base and 7 bases respectively, with 11 bases between them. The CDR3 runs to 14 residues. CDR3 residues: CASSLGPPGNEQFF. CDR3 bases: TGTGCCAGCAGCTTAGGGCCCCCGGGGAATGAGCAGTTCTTC.

The chain couples TRBV11-3 to TRBJ2-1; the D call may be TRBD1 or TRBD2 (5 bases each). This CDR3 contains 13 residues. Trimming cost V 5 bases and J 9 bases, with 14 bases left between them. The V gene's germline CDR1 is SGHNT and CDR2 YENEEA. The CDR3 spells CASSEVGAGEQFF. The DNA for the CDR3 is TGTGCCAGCAGCGAAGTCGGGGCCGGTGAGCAGTTCTTC.

In nucleotides, the CDR3 is TGTGCCAGCAGCTCCAGCACCTCCTACGAGCAGTACTTC. It codes for CASSSSTSYEQYF. The rearrangement joins TRBV7-9 to TRBJ2-7; D is uncertain. Trimming cost V 4 bases and J 0 bases, with 7 bases left between them. This CDR3 region has 13 residues. Germline V gene sequence: CDR1 SEHNR, CDR2 FQNEAQ (reference sequence).

This rearrangement joins TRBV7-6 to TRBJ2-7; possible D gene TRBD2, 5 bases. Trimming removed 1 base from V and 4 bases from J, with 8 bases in between. This CDR3 is built from 13 residues. Per germline, CDR1 SGHVS and CDR2 FNYEAQ. CDR3 sequence (DNA): TGTGCCAGCAGCTTAGGAAGGGAGTACGAGCAGTACTTC. Translated: CASSLGREYEQYF. Looking up the rest from reference TRBV7-6 and TRBJ2-7 gives the full variable domain: GAGVSQSPRYKVTKRGQDVALRCDPISGHVSLYWYRQALGQGPEFLTYFNYEAQQDKSGLPNDRFSAERPEGSISTLTIQRTEQRDSAMYRCASSLGREYEQYFGPGTRLTVT.

This chain joins TRBV5-6 and TRBJ2-3; D is unclear. The V and J ends lost 2 bases and 0 bases respectively, with 7 bases between them. CDR1 SGHDT and CDR2 YYEEEE come from the germline V gene. This CDR3 is built from 14 residues. The CDR3 DNA reads TGTGCCAGCAGCTTCGTATCTAGCACAGATACGCAGTATTTT. This codes for CASSFVSSTDTQYF. The whole variable domain, filled in from reference TRBV5-6 and TRBJ2-3, reads DAGVTQSPTHLIKTRGQQVTLRCSPKSGHDTVSWYQQALGQGPQFIFQYYEEEERQRGNFPDRFSGHQFPNYSSELNVNALLLGDSALYLCASSFVSSTDTQYFGPGTRLTVL.

The chain carries TRBV2 and TRBJ1-4; 9 nucleotides line up with TRBD1. Germline V lookup: CDR1 SNHLY, CDR2 FYNNEI. V trimming: 6 bases; J trimming: 3 bases; junction bases outside the gene matches: 5. This CDR3 has 15 amino acids. DNA of the CDR3: TGTGCCAGCAGGGCCGACAGGGGGTCTAATGAAAAACTGTTTTTT. This encodes CASRADRGSNEKLFF.

The V and J genes are TRBV28 and TRBJ1-2, with D unresolved. V shed 6 bases and J shed 6 bases, with 14 bases lying between them. Per the germline V gene, CDR1 is MDHEN and CDR2 is SYDVKM. The CDR3 length is 13 residues. The CDR3 is CASRLNRGHGYTF. The CDR3 DNA is TGTGCCAGCAGGCTAAACCGAGGGCATGGCTACACCTTC.

This chain connects TRBV9 to TRBJ2-3, with 9 bases fitting TRBD1. Germline CDR1 and CDR2: SGDLS and YYNGEE. The V and J ends lost 3 bases and 0 bases, in that order; junction bases with no gene match: 20. The CDR3 totals 21 residues. Written as DNA, the CDR3 is TGTGCCAGCAGCGGCCGGGACAGGGAGATGGTGGACGGTTATAGCACAGATACGCAGTATTTT. This codes for CASSGRDREMVDGYSTDTQYF.

This chain uses TRBV7-6 with TRBJ2-1; 9 positions match TRBD1. Germline trimming cut 6 bases from V and 7 bases from J; bases unmatched to any gene: 7. Germline CDR1 is SGHVS and CDR2 is FNYEAQ. CDR3 length: 14 amino acids. The CDR3 region has the DNA TGTGCCAGCAGTCCCGGGACAGGGTATAATGAGCAGTTCTTC. Its translation: CASSPGTGYNEQFF.

The CDR3 region is CASSPTSAASGELFF. In DNA, the CDR3 is TGCGCCAGCAGCCCGACTAGCGCTGCCTCCGGGGAGCTGTTTTTT. V usage is TRBV4-1 and J usage is TRBJ2-2, with 8 bases that match TRBD2. Trimming took 4 bases from V and 6 from J; bases not matched to a gene: 7. This CDR3 spans 15 amino acids. The germline CDR1 and CDR2 sequences are MGHRA and YSYEKL.

The chain combines TRBV10-1 with TRBJ2-3, with 7 nucleotides matching TRBD2. This CDR3 contains 16 residues. Trimming removed 3 bases from V and 1 base from J; junction bases left unmatched: 7. Looked up from germline, CDR1 is WNHNN and CDR2 is SYGVQD (reference sequence). In DNA, the CDR3 is TGCGCCAGCAGTGACTGGGCGGGAGAAGGCACAGATACGCAGTATTTT. As protein: CASSDWAGEGTDTQYF.

This clone was counted only a few times. V usage is TRBV19 and J usage is TRBJ1-2; 7 bases agree with TRBD1. The CDR3 contains 14 residues. The V and J ends lost 7 bases and 9 bases, in that order; junction bases with no gene match: 14. The germline V gene has CDR1 LNHDA and CDR2 SQIVND (reference sequence). The CDR3 sequence is CASTLTPGQKSYTF. CDR3 DNA: TGTGCCAGTACCCTGACCCCGGGACAGAAAAGCTACACCTTC.

This chain joins TRBV4-2 and TRBJ1-2; D might be TRBD1 (6 bases). Germline CDR1 is LGHNA and CDR2 is YNFKEQ. CDR3 length equals 16 residues. Trimming left V 4 bases short and J 1 base short, with 16 bases between. The CDR3 coding sequence is TGTGCCAGCAGCCCATTGGAAGGGGGGGATAACTATGGCTACACCTTC. As protein: CASSPLEGGDNYGYTF.

In this sample, this clone turned up a few times. The chain is built from TRBV5-4 and TRBJ1-1, with D hard to call. CDR3 length: 12 residues. Germline assignment: CDR1 SGHNT and CDR2 YYREEE (reference sequence). V was trimmed by 4 bases and J by 1 base, leaving 5 bases between them. CDR3 sequence reads: CASSEGNTEAFF. DNA for the CDR3: TGTGCCAGCAGCGAGGGGAACACTGAAGCTTTCTTT.